These T cell receptor beta chains were read from a single sample in a study of cytomegalovirus exposure and HLA in healthy donors. Repertoires were generated with immunoSEQ multiplex PCR, while TCRdb's copy carries only in-frame clones and drops some. The sample lists about 150,000 clones; around 60% were seen once. Sequencing was performed on PBMCs. The receptors originated from a woman aged 55-70 years in good health and CMV-seropositive. CDR3s include the opening cysteine and the closing phenylalanine or tryptophan. The D gene is left open where the match is weak. Size tells how often a clone was seen (once, few, many) or the class of an expanded clone, and some rows leave it out.

j_call clone_size v_call d_call cdr3_nt cdr3_aa
TRBJ2-1 - TRBV6-6 - TGTGCCAGCTATGACAACTACAATGAGCAGTTCTTC CASYDNYNEQFF
TRBJ1-1 - TRBV4-3 - TGCGCCAGCAGCCAAGAGACAAAGTTCACTGAAGCTTTCTTT CASSQETKFTEAFF
TRBJ2-3 many TRBV7-6 TRBD2 TGTGCCAGCAGCATGTCGACTAGCGGCACAGATACGCAGTATTTT CASSMSTSGTDTQYF
TRBJ2-5 - TRBV5-6 - TGTGCCAGCAGCCCAGCAGGAGAGACCCAGTACTTC CASSPAGETQYF
TRBJ2-4 once TRBV6-5 - TGTGCCAGTGGGGCAGCCAAAAACATTCAGTACTTC CASGAAKNIQYF
TRBJ2-1 - TRBV6-1 TRBD2 TGTGCCAGCAGCGCCGATAGCGGGAAGATGCAGTTCTTC CASSADSGKMQFF
TRBJ2-5 - TRBV9 TRBD2 TGTGCCAGCAGCGCGACTAGCGGGAGAGGGACGGTTCAAGAGACCCAGTACTTC CASSATSGRGTVQETQYF
TRBJ2-3 - TRBV7-2 TRBD2 TGTGCCAGCAGCTTAGCCAAGCGGGGGTCCACAGATACGCAGTATTTT CASSLAKRGSTDTQYF
TRBJ2-1 - TRBV5-1 TRBD1 TGCGCCAGCAGCTTATCCGGGGGACAGGTATACAATGAGCAGTTCTTC CASSLSGGQVYNEQFF
TRBJ1-2 - TRBV15 TRBD1 TGTGCCACCAGCGGATTAGGTCCGGGACAGGGTTTCAATGGCTACACCTTC CATSGLGPGQGFNGYTF
TRBJ1-5 - TRBV15 - TGTGCCACCAGCAGAGTCCGGGTCACCCAGCCCCAGCATTTT CATSRVRVTQPQHF
TRBJ2-5 - TRBV9 TRBD2 TGTGCCAGCAGCGGCGGGACTAGCGGAGCCCAAGAGACCCAGTACTTC CASSGGTSGAQETQYF
TRBJ2-2 - TRBV5-6 TRBD1 TGTGCCAGCAGCTCGGGACAGGGGGTTGCCGGGGAGCTGTTTTTT CASSSGQGVAGELFF
TRBJ2-1 - TRBV28 - TGTGCCAGCAGTCGACTAGGAACTACCTCTGAGCAGTTCTTC CASSRLGTTSEQFF
TRBJ1-3 - TRBV7-9 - TGTGCCAGCAGCTTGGGCAGGGACACCATATATTTT CASSLGRDTIYF
TRBJ1-2 few TRBV9 TRBD1 TGTGCCAGCAGCGCAGCAGGGGTTGACAGGGGAGGAGGCTACACCTTC CASSAAGVDRGGGYTF
TRBJ2-7 - TRBV5-4 TRBD2 TGTGCCAGCAGCTTGCAACTAGCGGGAGCTGACGAGCAGTACTTC CASSLQLAGADEQYF
TRBJ2-3 - TRBV5-1 TRBD2 TGCGCCAGCAGCCCCGGGACTAGCGGCCTAGATACGCAGTATTTT CASSPGTSGLDTQYF
TRBJ2-7 - TRBV11-2 - TGTGCCAGCAGCTCGACTACCAACTACGAGCAGTACTTC CASSSTTNYEQYF
TRBJ2-1 - TRBV28 TRBD2 TGTGCCAGCTCCAAAGCGGGAGGCTCCTACAATGAGCAGTTCTTC CASSKAGGSYNEQFF
TRBJ2-1 once TRBV21-1 - TGTGCCAGCAGCAAAATTGGGACTAGAAACAATGAGCAGTTCTTC CASSKIGTRNNEQFF
TRBJ1-4 - TRBV5-1 - TGCGCCAGCAGCTTCTCAGGGGCTAATGAAAAACTGTTTTTT CASSFSGANEKLFF
TRBJ1-5 - TRBV6-1 - TGTGCCAGCAGTCCAGGGGTGGGTCAGCCCCAGCATTTT CASSPGVGQPQHF
TRBJ2-2 few TRBV6-5 TRBD2 TGTGCCACCGAGTTAAGCGGGAGCGGTACCGGGGAGCTGTTTTTT CATELSGSGTGELFF
TRBJ2-1 few TRBV5-6 - TGTGCCAGCAGCACATTAGGAGGTCGAGGTTCCTCCTACAATGAGCAGTTCTTC CASSTLGGRGSSYNEQFF
TRBJ2-1 - TRBV11-3 - TGTGCCAGCAGCTTAATGTTTGGAGACCATGAGCAGTTCTTC CASSLMFGDHEQFF
TRBJ2-7 few TRBV7-8 TRBD2 TGTGCCAGCAGCTACGCTAGCGGGGGCCACTACGAGCAGTACTTC CASSYASGGHYEQYF
TRBJ2-5 - TRBV13 TRBD1 TGTGCCAGCAGCCCCCGGACAGGGGAGGAGACCCAGTACTTC CASSPRTGEETQYF
TRBJ1-5 few TRBV7-8 TRBD1 TGTGCCAGCAGCCAGGGGACAGGGGGCAATCAGCCCCAGCATTTT CASSQGTGGNQPQHF
TRBJ1-2 - TRBV28 - TGTGCCAGCAGTTTCGTGCCCCAACTCGGGTATGGCTACACCTTC CASSFVPQLGYGYTF
TRBJ2-7 - TRBV28 - TGTGCCAGCAGTCCAACAGTTTATGACTCCTACGAGCAGTACTTC CASSPTVYDSYEQYF
TRBJ2-5 - TRBV28 TRBD2 TGTGCCAGCAACTCAGGACTAGCGCGTCCGACCCAGTACTTC CASNSGLARPTQYF